These T cell receptor beta chains were read from a single sample in a study of cytomegalovirus exposure and HLA in healthy donors. Sequencing used immunoSEQ multiplex PCR; TCRdb keeps in-frame clones, though not all of them. The sample consists of 90,000 or so clones, around 78% of them appearing once. The material sequenced was PBMCs. All receptors come from a male donor in good health and CMV-seropositive. Both conserved end residues are part of each CDR3. Fields, in order: V gene, D gene, J gene, clone size, CDR3 DNA, CDR3 protein. D genes are given only for firm matches. Part of the rows lack a size; the others show once, few, many or a class for expanded clones.

TRBV27,-,TRBJ2-7,-,TGTGCCAGCAGTTGGCCGGGAGCTGGCGAGCAGTACTTC,CASSWPGAGEQYF
TRBV28,-,TRBJ2-7,-,TGTGCCGAGAAACCTCAGGGCTCCTACGAGCAGTACTTC,CAEKPQGSYEQYF
TRBV6-1,TRBD2,TRBJ2-1,-,TGTGCCAGCCAAAGACTAGCGGGAGGATTAAATGAGCAGTTCTTC,CASQRLAGGLNEQFF
TRBV28,-,TRBJ1-3,-,TGTGCCAGCAGTTTGATCGAGGGGGGGAACACCATATATTTT,CASSLIEGGNTIYF
TRBV6-1,TRBD1,TRBJ1-2,-,TGTGCCAGCGCCAAGGAGGGGGCCAACTATGGCTACACCTTC,CASAKEGANYGYTF
TRBV28,TRBD1,TRBJ1-1,-,TGTGCCACCCTACAGGATCCCGGGACAGGGCGGACTGAAGCTTTCTTT,CATLQDPGTGRTEAFF
TRBV6-1,-,TRBJ2-4,few,TGTGCCAGCAGTGGTAGCTACATTCAGTACTTC,CASSGSYIQYF
TRBV27,TRBD2,TRBJ2-7,medium-sized,TGTGCCAGCAGTTTATGGCCTCTAGCGGGAGCAGGGTACGAGCAGTACTTC,CASSLWPLAGAGYEQYF
TRBV27,-,TRBJ2-7,medium-sized,TGTGCCACCGGTCCCGGACGGGAACCCTACGAGCAGTACTTC,CATGPGREPYEQYF
TRBV6-5,TRBD2,TRBJ2-1,-,TGTGCCAGCAGTAGGACTAGCGGGGGGTACAATGAGCAGTTCTTC,CASSRTSGGYNEQFF
TRBV5-4,TRBD2,TRBJ2-1,-,TGTGCCAGCAGCTTGATCCGACTAGCGGATAACAATGAGCAGTTCTTC,CASSLIRLADNNEQFF
TRBV7-9,-,TRBJ2-6,-,TGTGCCAGCAGCCGACATCATCGCTCTGGGGCCAACGTCCTGACTTTC,CASSRHHRSGANVLTF
TRBV5-5,-,TRBJ2-7,-,TGTGCCAGCAGCTTGGCTGTGAGAGAGCAGTACTTC,CASSLAVREQYF
TRBV2,TRBD2,TRBJ2-7,-,TGTGCCAGCTTTCGACTAGCGGGAGGTACCTACGAGCAGTACTTC,CASFRLAGGTYEQYF
TRBV5-1,-,TRBJ1-5,-,TGCGCCAGCAGCTTGATCCAGGGCGGCCAGCCCCAGCATTTT,CASSLIQGGQPQHF
TRBV29-1,TRBD2,TRBJ2-3,-,TGCAGCGTTGAAGAGCGAGCGGGGAACACAGATACGCAGTATTTT,CSVEERAGNTDTQYF
TRBV10-1,-,TRBJ2-2,few,TGCGCCAGCAGTTCGGGGTCCGGGGAGCTGTTTTTT,CASSSGSGELFF
TRBV6-5,-,TRBJ1-1,-,TGTGCCAGCAGTCTACAGGGTGGCACTGAAGCTTTCTTT,CASSLQGGTEAFF
TRBV28,TRBD2,TRBJ2-3,-,TGTGCCAGCAGTTTATCGGGACTAGCGGGACCAGATACGCAGTATTTT,CASSLSGLAGPDTQYF
TRBV7-2,-,TRBJ1-1,-,TGTGCCAGCAGCTTTTGGGTTGGAGGGAACACTGAAGCTTTCTTT,CASSFWVGGNTEAFF